This T cell receptor (beta chain) was obtained from a study of human T cells and chemical hapten exposure (dated by TCRdb to the early 2020s). As for the study more broadly: For sensitization, 2% DPC in acetone was applied to a roughly 2 cm by roughly 2 cm area of upper inner arm skin. Throughout the study period of 20 to 30 weeks, patients also received therapeutic DPC doses to the scalp every week. Patch tests used Finn chambers with 0.01% DPC on the upper back, scored after 6 days by International Contact Dermatitis Research Group standards. The mostly female patient cohort included alopecia areata with under or over 50% scalp involvement, alopecia totalis and alopecia universalis. Libraries were pooled for sequencing, and variation in per-sample TCR yields was attributed mainly to small differences in library volumes within the pool. Peripheral blood TCR repertoire changes were tracked in vivo in alopecia patients during primary and secondary sensitization to the hapten diphenylcyclopropenone (DPC). Patient blood was sampled pre-sensitization (week 0) and at 2, 6 and about 24 weeks after DPC sensitization. Roughly 30 alopecia patients gave blood for TCR sequencing at one to four time points (pre-sensitization, 2, 6 and 24 weeks).

Study-wide conclusions, independent of this receptor: Patch test score was positively correlated with the number of PT1 expanded TCRs, with significance at thresholds 8, 16 and 32 but not at 4. After repeated subsampling, the strength of the expansion versus patch-test correlation and the threshold at which it became significant changed. All patients had alopecia, a presumed autoimmune disease, so their immune response might differ from that of healthy individuals. Compared with pre-sensitization or healthy control sets, expanded TCRs formed significantly more large CDR3 similarity clusters, which is consistent with antigen-driven responses. DPC sensitization did not change how many TCRs were above 1 in 1000 frequency, and no evidence was found of alterations in global repertoire structure.

As for this clonotype: This clone's antigen is unknown. Qualities for individual bases were not recorded, and no much larger clone is one base off.

Preparation of the library involved RACE. The instrument was a NextSeq 500. During library preparation, unique molecular identifiers were attached to individual cDNA molecules so that TCRs could be counted quantitatively and reproducibly. Both TCR alpha and TCR beta chains were sequenced from each blood RNA sample. Per the source publication's procedure: A median of roughly 99,000 TCRs per sample was observed, with a range of about 20,000 to 750,000. The Decombinator software suite was used to annotate the V, J and CDR3 of the TCR reads. To make PS versus PT1 abundance plots, every sample was subsampled to the same number of TCRs (28,000). Expanded TCRs were defined as absent before sensitization and observed at least eight times at the 2-week time point. The public reads were reprocessed in TCRdb via fastp at Q25 and MiXCR, keeping in-frame beta chains. When rows share a CDR3 protein, they turn into one entry using the most common DNA and genes. TCRdb's processing, not the authors', yielded these V and J calls. Within this sample are approximately 82,000 distinct CDR3 sequences, with 12% of them counted one time only. The ten most abundant clones make up roughly 3.6% of the sample.

The sample's time point label, in plain terms: patch test 1, 2 weeks after DPC sensitization. The treatment or condition label of this sample denotes: therapeutic diphenylcyclopropenone sensitization with weekly scalp DPC. Blood at each patch-test visit was drawn before the patch test was applied. Patients were eligible if aged 18 to 70, diagnosed with alopecia and judged suitable for DPC therapy, and pregnant patients were excluded. Unfractionated whole blood was collected in Tempus Blood RNA tubes, and total RNA was extracted from that blood. The germline V gene (reference sequence) provides CDR1 SEHNR and CDR2 FQNEAQ. The CDR3 starts with the cysteine, ends with the phenylalanine, and has 16 residues. Just CDR3 DNA is preserved here, 48 bases in frame from base 1. Relative to germline, V is missing 1 base and J is missing 3 bases, with 2 bases of the junction outside any gene match.

This chain joins TRBV7-9 to TRBJ2-6, and TRBD1 aligns with 8 junction nucleotides. The sequence was obtained from a woman between 55 and 75 years old with alopecia areata. Some clones in this sample may be carry-over from other donors' samples. Here the sequenced sample was whole blood, taken in connection with sensitization to the hapten diphenylcyclopropenone (DPC). The CDR3 here reads CASSLGQGLGANVLTF. The DNA reads as follows: TGTGCCAGCAGCTTAGGACAGGGGCTTGGGGCCAACGTCCTGACTTTC.